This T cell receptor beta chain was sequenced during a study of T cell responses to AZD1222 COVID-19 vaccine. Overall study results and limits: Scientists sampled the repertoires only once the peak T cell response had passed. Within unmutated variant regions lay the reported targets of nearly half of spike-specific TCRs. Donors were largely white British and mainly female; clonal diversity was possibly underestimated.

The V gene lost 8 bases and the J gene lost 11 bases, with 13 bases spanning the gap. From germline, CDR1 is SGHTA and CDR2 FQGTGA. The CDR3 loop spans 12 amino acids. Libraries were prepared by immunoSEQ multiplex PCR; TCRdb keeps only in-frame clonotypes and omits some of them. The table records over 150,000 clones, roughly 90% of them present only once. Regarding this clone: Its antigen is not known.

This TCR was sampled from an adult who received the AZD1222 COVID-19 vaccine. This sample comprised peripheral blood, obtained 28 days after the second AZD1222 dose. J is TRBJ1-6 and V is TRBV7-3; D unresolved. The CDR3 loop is CASQSSATPLHF. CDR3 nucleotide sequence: TGTGCCAGCCAGTCCTCCGCAACACCCCTCCACTTT.